Following are 11 T cell receptor beta chains from one sample sequenced in a study of regulatory T cells in long-lasting Graves disease (dated by TCRdb to about 2021). The time point label corresponds to: newly diagnosed GD, antithyroid drugs for less than 3 months. For both TCR sequencing and RNA sequencing, RNA was extracted from PBMCs using TRIzol. Library construction relied on multiplex PCR. The sequencing machine was an Illumina HiSeq 4000. TCR beta libraries were built with iRepertoire HTBI primers and Arm-PCR amplification of CDR3 regions. TCRdb trimmed public reads at Q25 via fastp, called clones via MiXCR and kept in-frame beta chains. One record per CDR3 amino acid sequence lists the most common genes and DNA. The sample table lists about 330,000 distinct CDR3 sequences, roughly 16% of them with a count of one. Around 20% of the sample belongs to the ten largest clones. The same sample was also studied in work on T cells in Graves' hyperthyroidism and ophthalmopathy.

The material sequenced was peripheral blood mononuclear cells (PBMCs), taken at new diagnosis, from a patient treated with antithyroid drugs. The source is a woman aged 18-30 years with Graves disease. Donor details come from another sample of the same person, matched by shared clones.

This clonotype was observed at least ten times. The chain employs TRBV7-9 and TRBJ2-7, with D possibly being TRBD2 (6 bases). Trimming took off 4 bases at V and 2 bases at J, with 6 bases between the two ends. Looked up from germline, CDR1 is SEHNR and CDR2 is FQNEAQ (reference sequence). CDR3 length: 12 amino acids. CDR3 DNA sequence: TGTGCCAGCAGCTGGGGGGCCTACGAGCAGTACTTC. Protein: CASSWGAYEQYF.

This clonotype has at least ten counts. The chain couples TRBV6-1 to TRBJ1-6; 9 bases fit TRBD1. The CDR3 covers 14 residues. Trimming at V came to 6 bases and at J to 6 bases, leaving 3 bases not matched to a gene. The V gene's germline CDR1 is MNHNS and CDR2 SASEGT. The CDR3 spells CASSDRGTNSPLHF. CDR3 in DNA: TGTGCCAGCAGCGACAGGGGGACTAATTCACCCCTCCACTTT.

This clonotype was found a few times. This sequence joins TRBV20-1 and TRBJ2-1; TRBD2 agrees at 11 bases. V lost 1 base and J lost 0; bases outside the gene matches: 5. The CDR3 covers 17 residues. Per germline, CDR1 DFQATT and CDR2 SNEGSKA (reference sequence). The CDR3 spells CSARGLAGPDSYNEQFF. DNA for the CDR3: TGCAGTGCTAGAGGACTAGCGGGACCGGACTCCTACAATGAGCAGTTCTTC.

This clonotype was picked up a small number of times. This chain links TRBV28 with TRBJ1-2; D unresolved. Germline CDR1 MDHEN, CDR2 SYDVKM. This CDR3 has 15 amino acids. V was trimmed by 3 bases and J by 2 bases, leaving 13 bases between them. CDR3 nucleotides: TGTGCCAGCAGTTTCATACGGGGTGAAAACTATGGCTACACCTTC. This gives the protein CASSFIRGENYGYTF.

This clonotype showed up many times. V is TRBV6-1 and J is TRBJ1-1; tentative D call: TRBD1 (6 bases). Germline CDR1 is MNHNS and CDR2 is SASEGT. The CDR3 length is 13 residues. Trimming stripped 4 bases from V and 5 bases from J, with 11 bases between. The DNA for the CDR3 is TGTGCCAGCAGTGGGACAGCGCCTACTGAAGCTTTCTTT. Translated, it gives CASSGTAPTEAFF.

This clonotype showed up many times. This chain links TRBV27 with TRBJ2-1; D unclear. The CDR3 is 14 residues long. The germline V gene encodes CDR1 MNHEY and CDR2 SMNVEV (reference sequence). Deletions cut 8 bases from V and 5 bases from J, with 16 bases between. CDR3 sequence reads: CASGPGSVNNEQFF. Written as DNA, the CDR3 is TGTGCCAGCGGTCCCGGGTCAGTTAACAATGAGCAGTTCTTC.

In regard to this clonotype: This may be a read error, as it is one base from a much larger clone. The chain uses TRBV3-1 and TRBJ1-1, with D possibly being TRBD1 (5 bases). Germline assignment: CDR1 LGHDT and CDR2 YNNKEL (reference sequence). There are 16 residues in the CDR3. The CDR3 loop reads CASSGTANQVDTEDFF. The CDR3 DNA reads as TGTGCCAGCAGCGGGACTGCTAACCAAGTGGACACTGAAGATTTCTTT.

The chain links TRBV5-8 to TRBJ1-5, with D possibly being TRBD1 (5 bases). V lost 0 bases and J 4 bases, leaving 8 bases between the germline ends. Per germline, CDR1 SGHTS and CDR2 YDEGEE. CDR3 length: 14 residues. The CDR3: CASSLGDRNQPQHF. CDR3 nucleotides: TGTGCCAGCAGCTTGGGGGACCGGAATCAGCCCCAGCATTTT.

V gene TRBV5-1 combines with J gene TRBJ1-2, with a weak D call TRBD1 (5 bases). CDR3 length equals 15 residues. V was clipped by 0 bases and J by 3 bases, with 12 bases between them. Germline loops: CDR1 SGHRS, CDR2 YFSETQ. In nucleotides, the CDR3 is TGCGCCAGCAGCTTGGCCGGGGGGTACGACTATGGCTACACCTTC. It specifies CASSLAGGYDYGYTF.

Turning to this clonotype: A read error may produce the germline difference seen at one junction end. The CDR3 reads CASSLRDNTGDLFF. DNA for the CDR3: TGTGCCAGCAGCTTGAGGGATAACACCGGGGATCTGTTTTTT. The genes are TRBV5-4 and TRBJ2-2, with D perhaps matching TRBD2 (5 bases). The V gene's germline CDR1 is SGHNT and CDR2 YYREEE (reference sequence). CDR3 length: 14 amino acids. The whole variable domain, filled in from reference TRBV5-4 and TRBJ2-2, reads ETGVTQSPTHLIKTRGQQVTLRCSSQSGHNTVSWYQQALGQGPQFIFQYYREEENGRGNFPPRFSGLQFPNYSSELNVNALELDDSALYLCASSLRDNTGDLFFGEGSRLTVL.

This clonotype has at least ten counts. The genes are TRBV6-9 and TRBJ2-7; D might be TRBD1 (6 bases). Per germline, CDR1 MNHGY and CDR2 SVAAGI. Deletions cut 3 bases from V and 3 bases from J, with 18 bases between. This CDR3 spans 16 amino acids. In DNA, the CDR3 is TGTGCCAGCAGTTACATACGAAGTATAGGGGGCTACGAGCAGTACTTC. This encodes CASSYIRSIGGYEQYF.